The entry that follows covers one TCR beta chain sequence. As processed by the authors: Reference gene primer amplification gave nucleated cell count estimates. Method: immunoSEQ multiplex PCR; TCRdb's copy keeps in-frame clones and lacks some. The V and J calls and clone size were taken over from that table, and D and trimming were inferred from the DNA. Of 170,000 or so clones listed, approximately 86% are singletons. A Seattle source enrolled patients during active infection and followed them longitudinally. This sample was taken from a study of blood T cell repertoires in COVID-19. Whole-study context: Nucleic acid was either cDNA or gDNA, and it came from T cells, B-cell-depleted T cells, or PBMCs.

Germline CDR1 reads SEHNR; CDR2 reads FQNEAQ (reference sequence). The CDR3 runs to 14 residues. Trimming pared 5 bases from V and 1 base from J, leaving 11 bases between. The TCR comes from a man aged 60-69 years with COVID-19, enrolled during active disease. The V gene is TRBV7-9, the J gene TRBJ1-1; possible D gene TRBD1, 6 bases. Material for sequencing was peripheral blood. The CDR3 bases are TGTGCCAGCAGCCTGGGACAATGGAACACTGAAGCTTTCTTT. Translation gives CASSLGQWNTEAFF. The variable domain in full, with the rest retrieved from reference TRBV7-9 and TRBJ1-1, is DTGVSQNPRHKITKRGQNVTFRCDPISEHNRLYWYRQTLGQGPEFLTYFQNEAQLEKSRLLSDRFSAERPKGSFSTLEIQRTEQGDSAMYLCASSLGQWNTEAFFGQGTRLTVV.